The entry below describes one T cell receptor (beta chain). Its antigen remains unknown. These data belong to a study of T cells in Graves' hyperthyroidism and ophthalmopathy. General study results and limits: In blood, most of the thyroid clonotypes expanded above 0.001 were also present.

These patients, aged 18 to 65, had recently diagnosed hyperthyroidism lasting under 2 months. Clinical symptoms, serum thyroxine and TRAb, thyroid ultrasound and orbital computed tomography were used for the diagnoses. Any symptoms of ophthalmopathy came after the first hyperthyroidism diagnosis, from which the blood sample dates. The CDR3 regions of TCR beta were amplified from RNA transcripts. The TCR CDR3 first-round RT-PCR relied on the HTBI primer set. TCRdb re-analysed the multiplex PCR reads in MiXCR, keeping a single row per CDR3 protein. The sample includes around 350,000 distinct CDR3 sequences, more than 15% of them seen just once. Per the germline V gene, CDR1 is DFQATT and CDR2 is SNEGSKA (reference sequence). The CDR3 spans 18 residues. The trim removed 5 bases at V and 2 bases at J, leaving 15 bases unmatched.

This chain connects TRBV20-1 to TRBJ2-5, with 12 bases identical to TRBD1. The sequencing sample was made of blood. The TCR comes from a woman aged 18-29 years with Graves' hyperthyroidism that later progressed to Graves' ophthalmopathy. CDR3 DNA: TGCAGTGCTGCGGGGGGACAGGGGGCGCTTTTCACTCAAGAGACCCAGTACTTC. As protein: CSAAGGQGALFTQETQYF.